This TCR beta chain appears in the sequencing data of a study of T cell repertoires in cytomegalovirus infection. Study background: CMV infection plus the matching HLA type was flagged by public TCR beta signatures.

With respect to this clonotype: As yet, its antigen is unknown.

Broader study findings: Based on cumulative public TCR beta family frequency, carriers of CMV plus the relevant HLA were identified.

Via MiXCR, TCRdb re-called the reads, giving one row per CDR3 protein. The repertoire includes about 900,000 distinct CDR3 sequences, about 33% of them detected once, and roughly 13% sits in the top ten. The CDR3 totals 13 residues. Per the germline V gene, CDR1 is MNHEY and CDR2 is SMNVEV (reference sequence). Losses at the gene ends were 8 bases for V and 8 bases for J; bases not matched to a gene: 8. The chain combines TRBV27 with TRBJ2-1; 8 positions agree with TRBD1. The sequence came from a human donor in good health (CMV status not recorded). Some clones in this sample may be carry-over from other donors' samples. This material consisted of cultured CD8+ T cells from PBMCs, taken from culture after CMV antigen stimulation. The CDR3: CASSDRVIDEQFF. The CDR3 coding sequence is TGTGCCAGCTCGGACAGGGTTATCGATGAGCAGTTCTTC.